This TCR beta chain derives from a study of cytomegalovirus exposure and HLA in healthy donors. Regarding the study as a whole: Later analysis identified several of the most significant clusters that appeared linked to common viral pathogens. Listed as cytomegalovirus-associated were 150 or so TCR beta chains.

Concerning this clone: Its antigen is not identified.

Germline V CDR1 and CDR2: LNHDA, SQIVND (reference sequence). Unmatched junction bases numbered 3, after V lost 3 bases and J lost 4 bases. The CDR3 sequence is 14 residues long. PCR amplification relied on 60 Vbeta primers (plus 13 Jbeta primers). Libraries were prepared by immunoSEQ multiplex PCR; TCRdb keeps only in-frame clonotypes and omits some of them. The repertoire holds roughly 150,000 clones, with approximately 80% as singletons. This sequence was found in a woman aged 40 to 49 in good health and CMV-seronegative. Sequenced: PBMCs. The V call is TRBV19, the J call TRBJ1-1; 9 bases map to TRBD1. The CDR3 loop reads CASSIGTGTTEAFF. The DNA of the CDR3 is TGTGCCAGTAGTATCGGGACAGGGACCACTGAAGCTTTCTTT.